This T cell receptor (beta chain) was captured by sequencing in a study of OX40 agonist ivuxolimab in advanced cancers. Study background: Having had anti-PD-1, anti-PD-L1 or anti-CTLA-4 therapy before was allowed, and under 50% had some. Partial responses, seen in three patients, involved one hepatocellular carcinoma and two cutaneous melanomas.

Study results and limitations: Researchers report that CD8+ T cells had, on average, more expanded clones than CD4+. Those patients achieving a partial response at 0.1-3.0 mg/kg showed among the lowest clonal expansion.

This clone was found once. Antigen unknown. The germline CDR1 and CDR2 sequences are MNHEY and SVGAGI. This CDR3 spans 13 amino acids. V was clipped by 4 bases and J by 8 bases, with 11 bases between them. TCRdb's copy holds only in-frame clones and misses some; the assay was immunoSEQ multiplex PCR. This table holds tens of thousands of clones, 60% to 80% found once. This chain joins TRBV6-5 and TRBJ1-4, with no clear D. The receptor's source is an adult with an advanced solid tumor such as melanoma, head and neck, liver or kidney cancer. The sample here was CD4+ or CD8+ T cells sorted from blood, taken in a trial of the OX40 agonist ivuxolimab. The CDR3 bases are TGTGCCAGCAGTTCCAGGCCCGGGGAAAAACTGTTTTTT. It yields the protein CASSSRPGEKLFF.